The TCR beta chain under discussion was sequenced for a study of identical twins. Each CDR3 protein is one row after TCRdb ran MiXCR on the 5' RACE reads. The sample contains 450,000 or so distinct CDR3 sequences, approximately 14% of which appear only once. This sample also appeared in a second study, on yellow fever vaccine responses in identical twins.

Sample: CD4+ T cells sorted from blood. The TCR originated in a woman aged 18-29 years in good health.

CDR3 amino acids: CASSLQTSGGAHEQFF. The CDR3, as DNA: TGCGCCAGCAGCTTGCAAACTAGCGGGGGGGCACATGAGCAGTTCTTC. The chain recombines TRBV5-1 with TRBJ2-1, with 13 bases lining up with TRBD2. V shed 1 base, J shed 8 bases, and the junction held 6 bases outside the gene matches. There are 16 residues in the CDR3. Germline CDR1 reads SGHRS; CDR2 reads YFSETQ.